The rows below give T cell receptor beta chains drawn from one sample of a study of molecular identifiers for immune sequencing clone quantification. From the PCR reads, TCRdb called clonotypes with MiXCR, one entry per CDR3 protein. The table has under 800,000 distinct CDR3 sequences, 25% seen once. Sequencing used naive CD8+ T cells from blood, with Jurkat cell RNA spiked in. The receptors were sampled from a human donor in good health. Some libraries in this study had Jurkat cell RNA spiked in. The CDR3 runs from the conserved cysteine through the conserved F or W. A D gene is named only where the DNA matches it firmly. Clone size is stated in some rows and not others, as once, few, many or a class when expanded.

>TRBV29-1|TRBJ1-2|many|-
CSVDRDNKHYGYTF
TGCAGCGTCGACCGGGACAACAAACACTATGGCTACACCTTC
>TRBV7-2|TRBJ2-3|few|-
CASSVGGGLDTQYF
TGTGCCAGCAGCGTTGGAGGGGGGCTTGATACGCAGTATTTT
>TRBV7-2|TRBJ2-5|many|-
CASSSTDTPRWETQYF
TGTGCCAGCAGCTCGACTGACACGCCCCGGTGGGAGACCCAGTACTTC
>TRBV6-6|TRBJ2-1|many|TRBD2
CASSYSGSDEQFF
TGTGCCAGCAGTTATAGCGGGAGCGATGAGCAGTTCTTC
>TRBV7-9|TRBJ2-5|many|-
CASNDRETQYF
TGTGCCAGCAACGATAGAGAGACCCAGTACTTC
>TRBV9|TRBJ1-3|few|TRBD1
CASSQTGGFGNTIYF
TGTGCCAGCAGCCAAACAGGGGGCTTTGGAAACACCATATATTTT
>TRBV7-9|TRBJ2-1|-|TRBD2
CASSFQRGAGKFF
TGTGCCAGCAGCTTCCAGCGGGGGGCGGGAAAGTTCTTC
>TRBV27|TRBJ1-1|-|-
CASSLTGSLNTEAFF
TGTGCCAGCAGTTTAACAGGGTCGTTGAACACTGAAGCTTTCTTT
>TRBV6-5|TRBJ2-5|many|-
CASSYGRSETQYF
TGTGCCAGCAGTTACGGCAGGTCGGAGACCCAGTACTTC
>TRBV30|TRBJ2-7|-|-
CAWSVRIFEGQYF
TGTGCCTGGAGTGTAAGGATCTTCGAGGGGCAGTACTTC
>TRBV2|TRBJ2-1|-|-
CASGGNSYNEQFF
TGTGCCAGCGGGGGGAACTCCTACAATGAGCAGTTCTTC
>TRBV6-1|TRBJ2-5|-|TRBD2
CASSDMGGDVGATQYF
TGTGCCAGCAGTGATATGGGAGGGGATGTAGGAGCGACCCAGTACTTC
>TRBV7-6|TRBJ2-7|once|-
CASSSSFGVPPSNEQYF
TGTGCCAGCAGCTCCTCTTTTGGGGTTCCTCCATCGAACGAGCAGTACTTC
>TRBV3-1|TRBJ1-2|many|-
CASSQEGPLYGYTF
TGTGCCAGCAGCCAAGAGGGCCCTCTCTATGGCTACACCTTC
>TRBV28|TRBJ2-2|many|-
CASSQPGTYNTGELFF
TGTGCCAGCAGCCAACCCGGGACATATAACACCGGGGAGCTGTTTTTT
>TRBV6-2/TRBV6-3|TRBJ2-1|-|TRBD2
CASSYRLAGYNEQFF
TGTGCCAGCAGTTACCGACTAGCGGGGTACAATGAGCAGTTCTTC
>TRBV6-5|TRBJ2-1|few|TRBD1
CASSYSPGTAVYNEQFF
TGTGCCAGCAGTTACTCGCCGGGGACAGCCGTCTACAATGAGCAGTTCTTC
>TRBV7-2|TRBJ1-1|many|TRBD1
CASSPRTGGGTEAFF
TGTGCCAGCAGCCCCCGGACAGGGGGCGGCACTGAAGCTTTCTTT
>TRBV19|TRBJ1-1|many|-
CASSIIPGNTEAFF
TGTGCCAGTAGTATCATCCCGGGAAACACTGAAGCTTTCTTT
>TRBV30|TRBJ2-7|-|-
CAWSSTSRTPLEQYF
TGTGCCTGGAGTAGTACTAGCAGGACTCCTCTCGAGCAGTACTTC